These T cell receptor beta chains were read from a single sample in a study of cytomegalovirus exposure and HLA in healthy donors. The repertoire was sequenced with immunoSEQ multiplex PCR; TCRdb's copy has only in-frame clones and lacks some. The profile shows approximately 60,000 clones, roughly 80% of them singletons. Sequenced: PBMCs. Source of these receptors: a man aged 35 to 55 in good health and CMV-seronegative. Both conserved end residues are part of each CDR3. Each record gives: D gene, clone size, V gene, J gene, CDR3 protein, CDR3 DNA. A D gene is named only where the DNA matches it firmly. The size entry is marked missing in some rows and otherwise reads once, few, many or a size class.

>NA|NA|TRBV7-2|TRBJ1-2
CASSLDARGYGYTF
TGTGCCAGCAGCTTAGACGCCAGGGGCTATGGCTACACCTTC
>NA|NA|TRBV19|TRBJ1-2
CASSLGQPLYGYTF
TGTGCCAGTAGTTTAGGACAGCCTCTCTATGGCTACACCTTC
>TRBD1|NA|TRBV5-1|TRBJ1-4
CASSPGQGVTNEKLFF
TGCGCCAGCAGCCCGGGACAGGGAGTAACTAATGAAAAACTGTTTTTT
>TRBD1|NA|TRBV7-9|TRBJ2-3
CASSPTGQNTDTQYF
TGTGCCAGCAGCCCAACGGGACAGAACACAGATACGCAGTATTTT
>TRBD1|NA|TRBV7-9|TRBJ2-7
CASSTTGAYEQYF
TGTGCCAGCAGCACCACAGGGGCCTACGAGCAGTACTTC
>TRBD1|NA|TRBV11-3|TRBJ2-7
CASTTTGNSYEQYF
TGTGCCAGCACCACGACAGGGAACTCCTACGAGCAGTACTTC
>NA|NA|TRBV27|TRBJ2-5
CASRVTGNRGETQYF
TGTGCCAGCAGGGTAACAGGGAATAGAGGGGAGACCCAGTACTTC
>TRBD2|NA|TRBV30|TRBJ2-1
CAWSALTTSGGQSYNEQFF
TGTGCCTGGAGTGCCCTTACCACTAGCGGGGGGCAAAGCTACAATGAGCAGTTCTTC
>NA|NA|TRBV19|TRBJ2-5
CASSKDYNQETQYF
TGTGCCAGTAGTAAGGACTACAACCAAGAGACCCAGTACTTC
>NA|NA|TRBV7-8|TRBJ2-2
CASSLALWGVDATGELFF
TGTGCCAGCAGCTTAGCGTTGTGGGGGGTCGATGCCACCGGGGAGCTGTTTTTT
>TRBD1|NA|TRBV7-2|TRBJ2-2
CASSGILTGGHGELFF
TGTGCCAGCAGCGGAATTCTGACAGGGGGCCACGGGGAGCTGTTTTTT
>NA|few|TRBV5-1|TRBJ2-2
CASSPRGGVSGELFF
TGCGCCAGCAGCCCTAGGGGCGGGGTGAGCGGGGAGCTGTTTTTT
>NA|NA|TRBV7-9|TRBJ1-2
CASSLNGGVEF
TGTGCCAGCAGCTTAAACGGCGGGGTCGAATTC
>TRBD2|NA|TRBV19|TRBJ2-2
CASSIGGTTNTGELFF
TGTGCCAGTAGTATCGGGGGGACGACGAACACCGGGGAGCTGTTTTTT
>NA|NA|TRBV5-6|TRBJ1-3
CASSLDARGNTIYF
TGTGCCAGCAGCTTGGACGCTAGGGGAAACACCATATATTTT
>NA|NA|TRBV19|TRBJ2-5
CASTPGLAVETQYF
TGTGCCAGTACGCCAGGCCTAGCTGTGGAGACCCAGTACTTC
>NA|NA|TRBV4-1|TRBJ1-1
CASSQAAGVEAFF
TGCGCCAGCAGCCAAGCTGCGGGGGTTGAAGCTTTCTTT
>TRBD1|NA|TRBV2|TRBJ1-4
CASSGQGANEKLFF
TGTGCCAGCAGTGGACAGGGTGCTAATGAAAAACTGTTTTTT
>NA|NA|TRBV7-2|TRBJ1-1
CASSLQPGRTEAFF
TGTGCCAGCAGCTTACAGCCGGGGAGGACTGAAGCTTTCTTT
>NA|NA|TRBV19|TRBJ1-5
CASGEVGLGAQHF
TGTGCCAGTGGGGAGGTGGGCCTAGGGGCCCAGCATTTT
>NA|NA|TRBV4-3|TRBJ1-4
CASSQVEAPREKLFF
TGCGCCAGCAGCCAAGTCGAGGCCCCTAGAGAAAAACTGTTTTTT
>NA|NA|TRBV6-5|TRBJ1-2
CASRPGWNYGYTF
TGTGCCAGCCGCCCGGGGTGGAATTATGGCTACACCTTC
>TRBD1|NA|TRBV28|TRBJ1-3
CASRAGDRLSGNTIYF
TGTGCCAGCAGGGCCGGGGACAGACTGTCTGGAAACACCATATATTTT
>NA|NA|TRBV19|TRBJ2-1
CASRRDSHNEQFF
TGTGCCAGTAGGAGAGACAGCCACAATGAGCAGTTCTTC
>TRBD1|NA|TRBV5-1|TRBJ1-2
CASSAGQGITNYGYTF
TGCGCCAGCAGCGCGGGACAGGGAATAACTAACTATGGCTACACCTTC
>NA|medium-sized|TRBV29-1|TRBJ1-1
CSVNRVPLHDTEAFF
TGCAGCGTTAACAGGGTTCCTCTCCACGACACTGAAGCTTTCTTT
>NA|few|TRBV2|TRBJ1-6
CASSVAYRDSPLHF
TGTGCCAGCAGTGTGGCTTACAGGGATTCACCCCTCCACTTT
>NA|NA|TRBV10-2|TRBJ2-6
CASSVRQGGTGANVLTF
TGCGCCAGCAGTGTACGGCAGGGTGGTACTGGGGCCAACGTCCTGACTTTC
>TRBD2|NA|TRBV7-2|TRBJ2-7
CASSLDAGGLKQYF
TGTGCCAGCAGCCTTGACGCGGGGGGTTTAAAGCAGTACTTC
>TRBD1|NA|TRBV2|TRBJ2-2
CASTETGTGNTGELFF
TGTGCCAGCACCGAGACAGGGACGGGTAACACCGGGGAGCTGTTTTTT
>NA|NA|TRBV5-1|TRBJ2-2
CASSPRQENTGELFF
TGCGCCAGCAGCCCCCGACAGGAGAACACCGGGGAGCTGTTTTTT
>NA|NA|TRBV25-1|TRBJ1-6
CASSEYGLSSSPLHF
TGTGCCAGCAGTGAATATGGGCTTAGTTCTTCACCCCTCCACTTT
>TRBD1|NA|TRBV11-2|TRBJ1-2
CASSVGQGYGYTF
TGTGCCAGCAGTGTGGGACAGGGATATGGCTACACCTTC
>NA|NA|TRBV28|TRBJ1-5
CASSLYGGANPSNQPQHF
TGTGCCAGCAGTTTATATGGGGGGGCGAACCCATCAAATCAGCCCCAGCATTTT
>NA|few|TRBV10-3|TRBJ2-2
CATRDGELFF
TGTGCCACGAGGGACGGGGAGCTGTTTTTT
>NA|few|TRBV5-1|TRBJ1-1
CASGSDGNTEAFF
TGCGCCAGTGGAAGCGACGGGAACACTGAAGCTTTCTTT